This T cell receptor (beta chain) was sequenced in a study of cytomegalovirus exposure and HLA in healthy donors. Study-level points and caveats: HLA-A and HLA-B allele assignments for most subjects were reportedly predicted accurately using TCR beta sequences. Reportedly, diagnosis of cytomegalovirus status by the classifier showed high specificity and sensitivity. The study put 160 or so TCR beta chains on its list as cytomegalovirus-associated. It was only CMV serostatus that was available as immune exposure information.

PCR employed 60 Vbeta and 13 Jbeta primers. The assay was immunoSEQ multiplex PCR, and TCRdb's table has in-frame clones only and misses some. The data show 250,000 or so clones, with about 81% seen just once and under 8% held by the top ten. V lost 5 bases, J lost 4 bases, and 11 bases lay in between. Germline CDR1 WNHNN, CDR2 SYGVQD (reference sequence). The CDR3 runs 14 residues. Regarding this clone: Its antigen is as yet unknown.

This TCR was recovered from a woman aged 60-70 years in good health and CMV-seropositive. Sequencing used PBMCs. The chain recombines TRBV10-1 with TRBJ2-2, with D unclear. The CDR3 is CASSRSHGTGELFF. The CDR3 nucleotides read TGCGCCAGCAGTCGGAGCCATGGCACCGGGGAGCTGTTTTTT.